A single sample gave rise to the 20 T cell receptor beta chains below, sequenced in a study of cytomegalovirus exposure and HLA in healthy donors. PCR was performed using 60 Vbeta and 13 Jbeta primers. Profiled with immunoSEQ multiplex PCR; TCRdb holds only in-frame clones, not every one. The data show some 90,000 clones, around 75% seen once. Material for sequencing was PBMCs. The receptors come from a man in his forties or fifties in good health and CMV-seronegative.

J is TRBJ2-7 and V is TRBV19; 8 bases fit TRBD1. This CDR3 contains 17 residues. Germline CDR1 LNHDA, CDR2 SQIVND (reference sequence). Trimming at V came to 4 bases and at J to 2 bases, leaving 13 bases not matched to a gene. This CDR3 is CASSRGFWGQVTYEQYF. For the CDR3, the DNA is TGTGCCAGTAGTAGAGGTTTTTGGGGACAGGTAACCTACGAGCAGTACTTC. Looking up the rest from reference TRBV19 and TRBJ2-7 gives the full variable domain: DGGITQSPKYLFRKEGQNVTLSCEQNLNHDAMYWYRQDPGQGLRLIYYSQIVNDFQKGDIAEGYSVSREKKESFPLTVTSAQKNPTAFYLCASSRGFWGQVTYEQYFGPGTRLTVT.

The chain links TRBV7-9 to TRBJ1-4, with a weak D call TRBD1 (6 bases). Deletions cut 6 bases from V and 6 bases from J, with 20 bases between. Germline V gene data show CDR1 as SEHNR and CDR2 as FQNEAQ (reference sequence). CDR3 length: 16 residues. DNA for the CDR3: TGTGCCAGCAGTCCACCCCGGTCAGGGGCTCATGAAAAACTGTTTTTT. Translating it yields CASSPPRSGAHEKLFF. The variable domain in full, with the rest retrieved from reference TRBV7-9 and TRBJ1-4, is DTGVSQNPRHKITKRGQNVTFRCDPISEHNRLYWYRQTLGQGPEFLTYFQNEAQLEKSRLLSDRFSAERPKGSFSTLEIQRTEQGDSAMYLCASSPPRSGAHEKLFFGSGTQLSVL.

This clone came up a few times. The chain combines TRBV11-2 with TRBJ1-4; D is unclear. This CDR3 has 14 amino acids. V lost 0 bases and J 8 bases, leaving 10 bases between the germline ends. From germline, CDR1 is SGHAT and CDR2 FQNNGV. The CDR3: CASSLDATVEKLFF. The CDR3 bases are TGTGCCAGCAGCTTAGATGCAACAGTCGAAAAACTGTTTTTT. Together with reference TRBV11-2 and TRBJ1-4, the CDR3 gives the full variable domain: EAGVAQSPRYKIIEKRQSVAFWCNPISGHATLYWYQQILGQGPKLLIQFQNNGVVDDSQLPKDRFSAERLKGVDSTLKIQPAKLEDSAVYLCASSLDATVEKLFFGSGTQLSVL.

This chain uses TRBV7-2 with TRBJ2-1, with D perhaps matching TRBD1 (5 bases). The germline V gene has CDR1 SGHTA and CDR2 FQGNSA. The V end was cut by 5 bases, the J end by 1 base, with 18 bases between. This CDR3 has 17 residues. CDR3 nucleotides: TGTGCCAGCAGCCATACCCGGGTACAGGCATCCTACAATGAGCAGTTCTTC. It translates to CASSHTRVQASYNEQFF.

V is TRBV28 and J is TRBJ1-3; TRBD1 matches at 8 bases. From germline, CDR1 is MDHEN and CDR2 SYDVKM. The CDR3 extends over 17 amino acids. V dropped 5 bases and J dropped 0; count of bases not matched to a gene: 9. CDR3 loop: CASSPGTGPSSGNTIYF. In nucleotides, the CDR3 is TGTGCCAGCAGTCCCGGGACAGGCCCGAGCTCTGGAAACACCATATATTTT.

The rearrangement links TRBV5-6 to TRBJ1-1; D is unclear. The CDR3 length is 14 residues. Germline lookup yields CDR1 SGHDT and CDR2 YYEEEE. Trimming took off 1 base at V and 5 bases at J, with 12 bases between the two ends. The CDR3 DNA sequence: TGTGCCAGCAGCTTGTCCCCCAGTCGAACTGAAGCTTTCTTT. It specifies CASSLSPSRTEAFF.

This chain uses TRBV5-1 with TRBJ2-5; D is possibly TRBD1 (5 bases). The J call could be wrong; TRBJ2-7 is a better fit for the DNA end. Per the germline V gene, CDR1 is SGHRS and CDR2 is YFSETQ. The CDR3 totals 16 residues. CDR3 DNA sequence: TGCGCCAGCAGCTTGGCCCCAGCAGGGTTGTCCTACGAGCAGTACTTC. Encoded protein: CASSLAPAGLSYEQYF.

This chain joins TRBV7-6 and TRBJ1-2; D perhaps matches TRBD1 (5 bases). Trimming pared 4 bases from V and 6 bases from J, leaving 12 bases between. This CDR3 has 13 amino acids. Per germline, CDR1 SGHVS and CDR2 FNYEAQ. For the CDR3, the DNA is TGTGCCAGCAGCTCCAGACAGTCGGATGGCTACACCTTC. Translated: CASSSRQSDGYTF.

J is TRBJ1-4 and V is TRBV2; D might be TRBD1 (6 bases). Germline CDR1 SNHLY, CDR2 FYNNEI. This CDR3 comprises 14 residues. V lost 5 bases to trimming and J lost 0 bases, with 7 bases between them. The CDR3 coding sequence is TGTGCCAGCAGTTACAGGGCAACTAATGAAAAACTGTTTTTT. Translation gives CASSYRATNEKLFF.

The chain's CDR3 is CASSFPGQAADTQYF. The CDR3 DNA reads TGTGCCAGCAGTTTCCCCGGACAGGCAGCAGATACGCAGTATTTT. The genes are TRBV27 and TRBJ2-3, with TRBD1 matching over 7 bases. CDR1 MNHEY and CDR2 SMNVEV come from the germline V gene (reference sequence). This CDR3 is built from 15 residues. The ends lost 3 bases at V and 4 bases at J; junction bases unmatched: 7.

CDR3 region: CALSRDSPYSGNTIYF. DNA for the CDR3: TGTGCCCTCAGTAGGGACAGCCCTTACTCTGGAAACACCATATATTTT. The genes are TRBV30 and TRBJ1-3; 7 bases match TRBD1. V gave up 8 bases and J gave up 0 bases; unmatched junction bases: 13. The CDR3 is 16 residues long. CDR1 is GTSNPN, CDR2 SVGIG, per germline (reference sequence).

V usage is TRBV28 and J usage is TRBJ1-5; perhaps TRBD1 as D (5 bases). V gave up 1 base and J gave up 3 bases, with 10 bases separating them. CDR3 length: 15 amino acids. Looked up from germline, CDR1 is MDHEN and CDR2 is SYDVKM. CDR3 DNA sequence: TGTGCCAGCAGTTTATCATACAGGTACAATCAGCCCCAGCATTTT. Protein: CASSLSYRYNQPQHF.

The table lists this clone with a few counts. The chain links TRBV4-1 to TRBJ1-1; 8 bases match TRBD1. CDR1 is MGHRA, CDR2 YSYEKL, per germline. This CDR3 spans 18 amino acids. V trimming: 0 bases; J trimming: 0 bases; junction bases outside the gene matches: 9. The CDR3 bases are TGCGCCAGCAGCCAAGAGCCGGGGACAGGACCTTTGAACACTGAAGCTTTCTTT. Amino acids: CASSQEPGTGPLNTEAFF.

The chain is built from TRBV21-1 and TRBJ2-1; the DNA was not used to check the table's D call, TRBD2. TRBV21-1 is a documented pseudogene. The CDR3 is 14 residues long. CDR3 sequence: CASSKAWRSNEQFF. CDR3 coding DNA: TGTGCCAGCAGCAAAGCGTGGAGGTCCAATGAGCAGTTCTTC.

The chain recombines TRBV19 with TRBJ1-1, with 7 bases aligning to TRBD1. Germline assignment: CDR1 LNHDA and CDR2 SQIVND (reference sequence). After removal of 7 bases from V and 3 bases from J, the junction contained 8 bases not matched to a gene. The CDR3 consists of 14 residues. The CDR3 loop is CASTLTGSDTEAFF. DNA of the CDR3: TGTGCCAGTACCCTGACAGGGAGCGACACTGAAGCTTTCTTT.

The V gene is TRBV2, the J gene TRBJ2-5; 11 bases agree with TRBD2. Germline V gives CDR1 SNHLY, CDR2 FYNNEI. The CDR3 length is 15 residues. V dropped 4 bases and J dropped 3; count of bases not matched to a gene: 4. CDR3 in DNA: TGTGCCAGCAGTGGGTTGACTAGCGGGGAAGAGACCCAGTACTTC. Its protein is CASSGLTSGEETQYF.

The V call is TRBV19, the J call TRBJ1-2, with 7 bases aligning to TRBD1. The CDR3 sequence is 16 residues long. The J segment lost 4 bases and the V segment lost 4 bases, leaving 12 bases of the junction unmatched. Germline CDR1 and CDR2: LNHDA and SQIVND (reference sequence). The CDR3 nucleotides read TGTGCCAGTAGTAGAACGACAGGGAGTGGTATCTATGGCTACACCTTC. Protein sequence: CASSRTTGSGIYGYTF.

V gene TRBV5-4 combines with J gene TRBJ1-1; D is possibly TRBD1 (5 bases). CDR1 is SGHNT and CDR2 is YYREEE in the germline V gene (reference sequence). The CDR3 contains 14 residues. V was trimmed by 3 bases and J by 3 bases, leaving 12 bases between them. In DNA, the CDR3 is TGTGCCAGCAGCTGGGCGGGGGGGGACACTGAAGCTTTCTTT. It specifies CASSWAGGDTEAFF.

This chain links TRBV7-2 with TRBJ2-5; TRBD2 agrees at 10 bases. This CDR3 region has 18 residues. After removal of 2 bases from V and 2 bases from J, the junction contained 11 bases not matched to a gene. CDR1 and CDR2 from the germline V gene are SGHTA and FQGNSA. In DNA form, the CDR3 reads TGTGCCAGCAGCTTACGGGCCCTGGGACTAGCGCTGCAAGAGACCCAGTACTTC. It is translated as CASSLRALGLALQETQYF.

V and J are TRBV6-6 and TRBJ2-7; D gene ambiguous. The V end was cut by 8 bases, the J end by 3 bases, with 8 bases between. Germline V gene lookup returns CDR1 MNHNY and CDR2 SVGAGI (reference sequence). There are 11 residues in the CDR3. The CDR3 bases are TGTGCCAGCGCCGATAGCTACGAGCAGTACTTC. This translates into CASADSYEQYF.